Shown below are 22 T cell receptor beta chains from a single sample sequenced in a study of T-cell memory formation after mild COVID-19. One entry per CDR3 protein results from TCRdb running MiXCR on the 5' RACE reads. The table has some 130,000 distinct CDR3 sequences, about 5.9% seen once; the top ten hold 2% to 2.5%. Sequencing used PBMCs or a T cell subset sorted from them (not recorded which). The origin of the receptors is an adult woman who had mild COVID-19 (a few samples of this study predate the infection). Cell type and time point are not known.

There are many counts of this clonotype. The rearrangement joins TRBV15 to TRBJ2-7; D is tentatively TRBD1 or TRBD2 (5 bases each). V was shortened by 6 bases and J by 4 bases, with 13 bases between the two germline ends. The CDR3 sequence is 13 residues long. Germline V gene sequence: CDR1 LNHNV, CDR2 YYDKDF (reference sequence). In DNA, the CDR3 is TGTGCCACCAGACGCTCGGGGCTATACGAGCAGTACTTC. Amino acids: CATRRSGLYEQYF.

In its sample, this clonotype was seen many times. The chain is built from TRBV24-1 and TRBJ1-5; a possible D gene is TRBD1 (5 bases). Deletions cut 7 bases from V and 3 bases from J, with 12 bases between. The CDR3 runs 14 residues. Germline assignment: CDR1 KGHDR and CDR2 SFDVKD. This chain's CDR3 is CATRDTGANQPQHF. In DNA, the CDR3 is TGTGCCACCAGGGACACCGGAGCCAATCAGCCCCAGCATTTT.

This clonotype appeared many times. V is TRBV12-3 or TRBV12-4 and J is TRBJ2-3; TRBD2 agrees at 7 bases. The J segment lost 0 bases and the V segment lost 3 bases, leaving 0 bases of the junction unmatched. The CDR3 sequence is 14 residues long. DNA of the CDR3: TGTGCCAGCAGTTTGGGGGGGAGCACAGATACGCAGTATTTT. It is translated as CASSLGGSTDTQYF.

CDR3 protein: CASSTTGVEAFF. Here the CDR3 DNA reads TGTGCCAGCAGTACGACAGGGGTTGAAGCTTTCTTT. The J gene is TRBJ1-1, the V gene TRBV6-6; TRBD1 agrees at 8 bases. CDR1 is MNHNY and CDR2 is SVGAGI in the germline V gene (reference sequence). With 5 bases clipped from V and 7 bases from J, the junction kept 3 bases outside the gene matches. This CDR3 is built from 12 residues.

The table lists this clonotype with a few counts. The CDR3 loop reads CSAPDRGGADTQYF. The CDR3 DNA reads as TGCAGTGCCCCGGACAGGGGGGGGGCAGATACGCAGTATTTT. This chain joins TRBV20-1 and TRBJ2-3, with 10 bases aligning to TRBD1. J gave up 4 bases and V 6 bases, and 7 bases lay outside the gene matches. The CDR3 is made up of 14 amino acids. CDR1 is DFQATT, CDR2 SNEGSKA, per germline (reference sequence).

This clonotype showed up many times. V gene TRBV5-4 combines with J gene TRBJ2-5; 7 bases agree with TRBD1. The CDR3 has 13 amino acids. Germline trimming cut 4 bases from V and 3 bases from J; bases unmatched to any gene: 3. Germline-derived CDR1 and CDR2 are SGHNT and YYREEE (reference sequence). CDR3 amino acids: CASSRGQKETQYF. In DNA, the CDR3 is TGTGCCAGCAGCAGGGGACAGAAAGAGACCCAGTACTTC.

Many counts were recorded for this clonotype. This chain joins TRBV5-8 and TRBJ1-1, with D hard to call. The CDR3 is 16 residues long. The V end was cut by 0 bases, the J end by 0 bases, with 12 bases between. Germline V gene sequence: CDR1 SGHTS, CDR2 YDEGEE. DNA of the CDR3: TGTGCCAGCAGCTTGGCCTTGGGCAGCATGAACACTGAAGCTTTCTTT. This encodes CASSLALGSMNTEAFF.

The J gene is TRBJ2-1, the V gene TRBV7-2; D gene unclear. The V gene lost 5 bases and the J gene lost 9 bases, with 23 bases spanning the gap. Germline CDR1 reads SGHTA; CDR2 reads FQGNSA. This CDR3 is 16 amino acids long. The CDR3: CASSHSRFGVISEQFF. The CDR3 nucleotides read TGTGCCAGCAGCCATTCGAGGTTCGGAGTTATATCTGAGCAGTTCTTC.

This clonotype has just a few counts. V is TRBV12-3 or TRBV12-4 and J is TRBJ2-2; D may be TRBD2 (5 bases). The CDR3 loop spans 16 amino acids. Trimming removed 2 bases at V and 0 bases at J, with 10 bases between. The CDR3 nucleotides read TGTGCCAGCAGTTTAACACCGGGATCGAACACCGGGGAGCTGTTTTTT. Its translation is CASSLTPGSNTGELFF.

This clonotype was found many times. The CDR3 sequence is CASSPGGRGSKNIQYF. The CDR3 DNA follows: TGTGCCAGCAGCCCAGGGGGGAGGGGTTCCAAAAACATTCAGTACTTC. The chain couples TRBV12-3 or TRBV12-4 to TRBJ2-4, with D perhaps TRBD1 or TRBD2 (7 bases each). V gave up 6 bases and J gave up 2 bases, with 17 bases separating them. The CDR3 contains 16 residues.

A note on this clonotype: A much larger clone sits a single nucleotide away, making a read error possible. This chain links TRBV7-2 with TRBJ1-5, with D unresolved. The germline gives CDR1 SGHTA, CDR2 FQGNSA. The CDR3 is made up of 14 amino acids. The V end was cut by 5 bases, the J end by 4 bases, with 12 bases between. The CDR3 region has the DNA TGTGCCAGCAGCATAAATCTGGGGAATCAGCCCCAGCATTTT. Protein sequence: CASSINLGNQPQHF. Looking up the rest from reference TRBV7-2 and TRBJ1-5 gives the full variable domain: GAGVSQSPSNKVTEKGKDVELRCDPISGHTALYWYRQSLGQGLEFLIYFQGNSAPDKSGLPSDRFSAERTGGSVSTLTIQRTQQEDSAVYLCASSINLGNQPQHFGDGTRLSIL.

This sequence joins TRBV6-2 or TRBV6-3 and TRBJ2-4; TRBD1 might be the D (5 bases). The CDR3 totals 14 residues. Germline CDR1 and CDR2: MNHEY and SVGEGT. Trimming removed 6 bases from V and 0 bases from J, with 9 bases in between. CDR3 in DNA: TGTGCCAGCAGAGGACACTCAGCCAAAAACATTCAGTACTTC. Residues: CASRGHSAKNIQYF.

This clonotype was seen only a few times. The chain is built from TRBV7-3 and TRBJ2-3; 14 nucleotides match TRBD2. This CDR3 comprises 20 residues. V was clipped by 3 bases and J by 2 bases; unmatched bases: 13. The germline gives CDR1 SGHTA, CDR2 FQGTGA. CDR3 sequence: CASSFQPGLAGELYTDTQYF. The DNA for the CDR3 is TGTGCCAGCAGCTTTCAGCCGGGACTAGCGGGGGAGCTTTACACAGATACGCAGTATTTT.

CDR3 sequence reads: CASSVGSGPQNTIYF. In DNA, the CDR3 is TGTGCCAGCAGCGTAGGTTCAGGCCCCCAAAACACCATATATTTT. The chain combines TRBV9 with TRBJ1-3, with D unclear. Germline assignment: CDR1 SGDLS and CDR2 YYNGEE. The CDR3 length is 15 residues. The V gene lost 0 bases and the J gene lost 6 bases, with 13 bases spanning the gap.

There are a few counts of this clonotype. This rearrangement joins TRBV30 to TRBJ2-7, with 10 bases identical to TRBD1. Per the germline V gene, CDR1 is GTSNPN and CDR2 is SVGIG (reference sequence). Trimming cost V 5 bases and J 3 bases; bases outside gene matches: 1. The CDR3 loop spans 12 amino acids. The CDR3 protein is CAWDRGLYEQYF. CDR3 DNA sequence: TGTGCCTGGGACAGGGGGCTCTACGAGCAGTACTTC.

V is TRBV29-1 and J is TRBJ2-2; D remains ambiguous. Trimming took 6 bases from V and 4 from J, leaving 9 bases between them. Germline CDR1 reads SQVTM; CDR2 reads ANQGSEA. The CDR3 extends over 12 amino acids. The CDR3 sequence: CSVGPTTGELFF. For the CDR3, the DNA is TGCAGCGTAGGGCCTACCACCGGGGAGCTGTTTTTT.

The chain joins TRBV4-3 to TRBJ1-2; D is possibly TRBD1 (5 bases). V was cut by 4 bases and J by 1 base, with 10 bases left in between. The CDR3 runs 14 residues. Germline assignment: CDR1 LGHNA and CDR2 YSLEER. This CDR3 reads CASSRLGDNYGYTF. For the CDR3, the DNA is TGCGCCAGCAGCCGACTGGGGGATAACTATGGCTACACCTTC.

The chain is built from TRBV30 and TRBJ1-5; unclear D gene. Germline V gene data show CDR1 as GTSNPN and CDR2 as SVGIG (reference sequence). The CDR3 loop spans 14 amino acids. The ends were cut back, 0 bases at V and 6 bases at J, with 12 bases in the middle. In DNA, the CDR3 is TGTGCCTGGAGTGTGTATGGCGAGGGTCAGCCCCAGCATTTT. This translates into CAWSVYGEGQPQHF.

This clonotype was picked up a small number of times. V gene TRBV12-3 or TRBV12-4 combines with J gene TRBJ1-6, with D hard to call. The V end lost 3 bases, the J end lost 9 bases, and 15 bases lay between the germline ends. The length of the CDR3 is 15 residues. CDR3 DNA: TGTGCCAGCAGTTTGTCGCTAGCCGGCGGTTCACCCCTCCACTTT. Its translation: CASSLSLAGGSPLHF.

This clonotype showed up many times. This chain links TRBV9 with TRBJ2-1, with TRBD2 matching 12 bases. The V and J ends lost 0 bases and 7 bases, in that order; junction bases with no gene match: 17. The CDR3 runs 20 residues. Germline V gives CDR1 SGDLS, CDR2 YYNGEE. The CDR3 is CASSVDPFPLTSGSANEQFF. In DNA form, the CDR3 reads TGTGCCAGCAGCGTAGACCCCTTCCCCCTGACTAGCGGGAGCGCGAATGAGCAGTTCTTC. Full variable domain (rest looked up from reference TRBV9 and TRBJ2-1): DSGVTQTPKHLITATGQRVTLRCSPRSGDLSVYWYQQSLDQGLQFLIQYYNGEERAKGNILERFSAQQFPDLHSELNLSSLELGDSALYFCASSVDPFPLTSGSANEQFFGPGTRLTVL.

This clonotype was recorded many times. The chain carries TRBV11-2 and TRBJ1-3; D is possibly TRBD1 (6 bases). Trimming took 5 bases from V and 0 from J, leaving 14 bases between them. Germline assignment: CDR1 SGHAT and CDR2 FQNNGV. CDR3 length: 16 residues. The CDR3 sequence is CASSKQTGSSGNTIYF. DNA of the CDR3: TGTGCCAGCAGCAAACAGACAGGCTCCTCTGGAAACACCATATATTTT.

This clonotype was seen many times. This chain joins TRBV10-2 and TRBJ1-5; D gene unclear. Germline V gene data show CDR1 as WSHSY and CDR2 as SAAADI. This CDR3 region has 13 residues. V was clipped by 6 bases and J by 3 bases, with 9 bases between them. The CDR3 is CASRDVHNQPQHF. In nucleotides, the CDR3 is TGCGCCAGCAGGGACGTTCACAATCAGCCCCAGCATTTT.